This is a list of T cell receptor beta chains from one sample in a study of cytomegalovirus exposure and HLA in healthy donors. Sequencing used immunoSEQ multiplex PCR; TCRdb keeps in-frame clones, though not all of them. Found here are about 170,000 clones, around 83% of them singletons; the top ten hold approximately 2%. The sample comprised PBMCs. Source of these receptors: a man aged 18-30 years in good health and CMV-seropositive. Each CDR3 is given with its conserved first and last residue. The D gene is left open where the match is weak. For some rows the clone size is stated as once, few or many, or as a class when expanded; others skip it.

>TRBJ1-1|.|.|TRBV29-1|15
TGCAGCGTTGAATCCGGGGGGCACGGGAACACTGAAGCTTTCTTT
CSVESGGHGNTEAFF
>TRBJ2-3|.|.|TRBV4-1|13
TGCGCCAGCAGCTCCCCTGGGCCAGATACGCAGTATTTT
CASSSPGPDTQYF
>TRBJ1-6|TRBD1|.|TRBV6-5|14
TGTGCCAGCAGTTACCGGACAGGGGGCAGGCCCCTCCACTTT
CASSYRTGGRPLHF
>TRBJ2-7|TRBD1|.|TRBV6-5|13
TGTGCTAGCACCCCAGGGGGCACCTACGAGCAGTACTTC
CASTPGGTYEQYF
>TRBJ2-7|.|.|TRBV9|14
TGTGCCAGCAGCGTAGGGGGGCAATCCTACGAGCAGTACTTC
CASSVGGQSYEQYF
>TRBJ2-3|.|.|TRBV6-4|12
TGTGCCAGCAGTGAAGGCGGGCATACGCAGTATTTT
CASSEGGHTQYF
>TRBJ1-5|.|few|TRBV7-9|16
TGTTCCAGCAGCCGGGGGGGGGCGGCGCGTAATCAGCCCCAGCATTTT
CSSSRGGAARNQPQHF
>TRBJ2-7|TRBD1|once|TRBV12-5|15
TGTGCTAGTGGCAGGGGACAGGTTGGACCCTACGAGCAGTACTTC
CASGRGQVGPYEQYF
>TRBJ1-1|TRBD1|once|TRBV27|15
TGTGCCAGCAGTCCGGGACAGCACATGAACACTGAAGCTTTCTTT
CASSPGQHMNTEAFF
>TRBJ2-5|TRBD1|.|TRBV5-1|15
TGCGCCAGCAGCTTCAATCTACAGGGGCCAGAGACCCAGTACTTC
CASSFNLQGPETQYF
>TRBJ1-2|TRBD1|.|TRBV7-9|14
TGTGCCAGCCGGACCACCGGGACAGGGGAAGGCTACACCTTC
CASRTTGTGEGYTF
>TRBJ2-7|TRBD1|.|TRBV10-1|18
TGCGCCAGCAGTTCTAACGGGACAGGGGACGACGGGCCCTACGAGCAGTACTTC
CASSSNGTGDDGPYEQYF
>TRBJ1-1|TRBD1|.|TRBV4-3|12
TGCGCCAGCAGTCCCGGGACAGGGAAGGCTTTCTTT
CASSPGTGKAFF
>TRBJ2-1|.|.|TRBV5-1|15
TGCGCCAGCAGCTTGGCCGCAGGGGTGTACAATGAGCAGTTCTTC
CASSLAAGVYNEQFF
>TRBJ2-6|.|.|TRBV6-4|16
TGTGCCAGCAGTGAGACGGGGGGCTCTGGGGCCAACGGCCTGACTTTC
CASSETGGSGANGLTF
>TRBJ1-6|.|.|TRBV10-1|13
TGCGCCAGCAGAGATACGGGGGGGGTTGTCCTCCACTTT
CASRDTGGVVLHF
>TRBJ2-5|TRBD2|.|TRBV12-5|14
TGTGCTAGTGGTCCTGATAGCGGGGATGAGACCCAGTACTTC
CASGPDSGDETQYF
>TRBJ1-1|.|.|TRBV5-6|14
TGTGCCAGCAGCTCGGGACTGAAGAACACTGAAGCTTTCTTT
CASSSGLKNTEAFF
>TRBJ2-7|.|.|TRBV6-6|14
TGTGCCAGCAGTTACGGGCGGGGCTCCTACGAGCAGTACTTC
CASSYGRGSYEQYF
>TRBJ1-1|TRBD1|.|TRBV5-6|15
TGTGCCAGCAGCTTGGGGACAGGGGTGAACACTGAAGCTTTCTTT
CASSLGTGVNTEAFF
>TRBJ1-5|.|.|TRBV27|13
TGTGCCAGCAGTTTAGAGGGTGATCAGCCCCAGCATTTT
CASSLEGDQPQHF
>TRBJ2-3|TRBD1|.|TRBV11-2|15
TGTGCCAGCAGCTTAGATGGGACAGGGGGCAATACGCAGTATTTT
CASSLDGTGGNTQYF
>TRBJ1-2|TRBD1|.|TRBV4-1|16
TGCGCCAGCAGCCGCGGGACAGGGGGCGGGGGCTATGGCTACACCTTC
CASSRGTGGGGYGYTF
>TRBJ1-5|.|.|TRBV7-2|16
TGTGCCAGCAGCTTAGCGGGGGGTATACCCAATCAGCCCCAGCATTTT
CASSLAGGIPNQPQHF
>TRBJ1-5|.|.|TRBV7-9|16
TGTTCCAGCAGCCCCTCGGGGGGCACGGTCAATCAGCCCCAGCATTTT
CSSSPSGGTVNQPQHF
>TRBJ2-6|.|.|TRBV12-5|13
TGTGCTAGTGGTTTATCTGGGGCCAACGGCCTGACTTTC
CASGLSGANGLTF
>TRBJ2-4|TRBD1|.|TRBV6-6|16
TGTGCCAGCAGTTACTCCAACCCCGACAGGGAGAACAGTCAGTACTTC
CASSYSNPDRENSQYF
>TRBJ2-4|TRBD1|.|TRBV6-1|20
TGTGCCAGCAGTGAAGCAGAGGGGGCGCAGGGGAAACCGGCCAAAAACATTCAGTACTTC
CASSEAEGAQGKPAKNIQYF
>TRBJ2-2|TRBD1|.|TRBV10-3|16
TGTGCCATCAGTGAGTCGGGGACAGGGGCCACCGGGGAGCTGTTTTTT
CAISESGTGATGELFF
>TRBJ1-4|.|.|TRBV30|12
TGTGCCTGGAGTCTCCCTAATGAAAAACTGTTTTTT
CAWSLPNEKLFF
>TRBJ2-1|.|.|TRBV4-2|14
TGTGCCAGCAGCCCCCAGGGCCCGTACAATGAGCAGTTCTTC
CASSPQGPYNEQFF
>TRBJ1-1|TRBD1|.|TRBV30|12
TGTGCCCGCGACAGGGGAGGGACTGAAGCTTTCTTT
CARDRGGTEAFF
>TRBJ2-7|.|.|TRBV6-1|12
TGTGCCAGCGAGACATATCTCTACGAGCAGTACTTC
CASETYLYEQYF
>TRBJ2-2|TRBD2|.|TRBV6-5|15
TGTGCCAGCAGTTACTCGAATGGGGGGGGCGGGGAGCTGTTTTTT
CASSYSNGGGGELFF
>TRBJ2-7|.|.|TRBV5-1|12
TGCGCCAGCAGCCCATCGTTGTACGAGCAGTACTTC
CASSPSLYEQYF
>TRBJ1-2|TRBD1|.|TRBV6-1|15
TGTGCCAGCAGAACCCCGGGACAGGTTACTTATGGCTACACCTTC
CASRTPGQVTYGYTF
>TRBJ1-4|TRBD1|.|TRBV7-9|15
TGTGCCAGCAGCTCCCGAGAGGCCAGGGGGGAAAAACTGTTTTTT
CASSSREARGEKLFF
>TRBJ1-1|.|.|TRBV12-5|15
TGTGCTAGTGGTTTGGATTTCAGGGTGAACACTGAAGCTTTCTTT
CASGLDFRVNTEAFF
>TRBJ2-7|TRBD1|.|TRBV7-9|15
TGTGCCAGCAGCCCTGGACAGGGAAACTCCTACGAGCAGTACTTC
CASSPGQGNSYEQYF
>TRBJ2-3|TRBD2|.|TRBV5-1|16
TGCGCCAGCAGCTGGGGCCGGCGGGGGGGCGCAGATACGCAGTATTTT
CASSWGRRGGADTQYF